This T cell receptor (beta chain) is from a study of T cell responses to AZD1222 COVID-19 vaccine. Overall study results and limits: With dominance at 160-218 and 743-854, vaccine-associated CD4 TCRs spanned spike. Only after the peak T cell response were repertoires sampled.

Remarks on this clone: The antigen is not known.

Germline assignment: CDR1 SGHTA and CDR2 FQGNSA. V lost 5 bases, J lost 4 bases, and 9 bases stayed unmatched. This CDR3 is 16 amino acids long. Sequencing was performed with immunoSEQ multiplex PCR; in TCRdb, only in-frame clones are kept and a portion is missing. The table has 150,000 to 160,000 clones, roughly 90% seen once; the top ten hold approximately 1.5%. The TCR sequence derives from an adult who received the AZD1222 COVID-19 vaccine. The V gene is TRBV7-2, the J gene TRBJ1-4, with 8 bases identical to TRBD1. The sample here was peripheral blood, taken 28 days after the second AZD1222 dose. The DNA for the CDR3 is TGTGCCAGCAGCCTTACCGGGACAGGAGTTAATGAAAAACTGTTTTTT. It codes for CASSLTGTGVNEKLFF.